This TCR beta chain was captured by sequencing in a study of blood T cell repertoires in COVID-19. Overall study context: T cells, B-cell-depleted T cells, or PBMCs provided the cDNA or gDNA that served as material.

The V gene end was trimmed by 6 bases and the J gene end by 4 bases; junction bases not matched to a gene: 5. This CDR3 has 13 amino acids. Authors' processing steps: By means of reference gene primer amplification, nucleated cell counts were estimated. Using immunoSEQ multiplex PCR, the repertoire was profiled, and TCRdb retains in-frame clones only, with some absent. The DNA was the basis for D and trimming; V, J and clone size are from that table. The data hold hundreds of thousands of clones, with about 90% observed a single time. The TCR comes from a man aged 45 to 65 who had been exposed to COVID-19. Sequencing input: PBMCs or T cells enriched from blood (not recorded which). This chain links TRBV12-3 or TRBV12-4 with TRBJ1-1; 7 bases are shared with TRBD1. The CDR3 nucleotides are TGTGCCAGCAGGCTCAGACAGGGCACTGAAGCTTTCTTT. It codes for CASRLRQGTEAFF.